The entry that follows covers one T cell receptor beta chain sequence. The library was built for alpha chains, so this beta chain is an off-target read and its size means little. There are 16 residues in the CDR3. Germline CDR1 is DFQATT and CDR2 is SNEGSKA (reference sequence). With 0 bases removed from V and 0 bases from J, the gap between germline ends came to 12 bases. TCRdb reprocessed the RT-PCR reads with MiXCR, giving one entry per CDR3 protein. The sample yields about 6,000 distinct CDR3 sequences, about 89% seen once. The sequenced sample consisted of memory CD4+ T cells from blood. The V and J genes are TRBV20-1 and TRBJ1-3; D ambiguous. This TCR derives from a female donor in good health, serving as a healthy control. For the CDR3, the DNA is TGCAGTGCTAGAGATATACAGTCTCGCTCTGGAAACACCATATATTTT. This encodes CSARDIQSRSGNTIYF.